This TCR beta chain originates from a study of CD8 T cells in ankylosing spondylitis. Libraries for TCR beta were made by quantitative 5'-RACE with molecular barcodes. TCRdb re-derived calls from the 5' RACE reads in MiXCR, one entry per CDR3 protein. The sample holds some 800,000 distinct CDR3 sequences, about 12% seen once. This clonotype was detected a few times. What it binds is not known. Germline V gene sequence: CDR1 SGHTA, CDR2 FQGNSA. The CDR3 has 13 amino acids. The germline V and J ends were trimmed by 6 bases and 5 bases, with 13 bases remaining between them. Whole-study results and caveats: What seemed typical of ankylosing spondylitis blood was a TCR beta motif built from roughly eight highly homologous variants. It was reported that disease-linked clones were significantly enriched in matched ankylosing spondylitis synovial fluid.

This chain links TRBV7-2 with TRBJ1-2, with D possibly being TRBD1 (6 bases). This sequence originates from a male donor with ankylosing spondylitis. Sequencing input: blood, either unsorted or a sorted T cell fraction (not recorded which). The CDR3 here is CASSSDRLYGYTF. CDR3 nucleotide sequence: TGTGCCAGCAGTTCCGACAGGTTATATGGCTACACCTTC.